There are many counts of the clone carrying this T cell receptor (beta chain). Its antigen is not known. These data belong to a study of T-cell reconstitution after alpha-beta-depleted transplantation in children. As it was prepared, the TCRbeta library received unique molecular identifiers. Each CDR3 protein gets one entry after TCRdb re-called the PCR reads with MiXCR. The data contain 40,000 to 60,000 distinct CDR3 sequences, approximately 9.2% of them singletons. Study-wide results and limits: The high TCRbeta diversity at day 60 in some patients came from surviving recipient T cells and thymic progenitors. At around two months after transplant, the alpha-beta T cells were reportedly derived from several hundred expanded clones that came from non-depleted graft cells. When one year had passed after transplant, most T-cell counts and diversity came from newly produced T cells.

The receptor was isolated from a male patient under 10 years old who had a stem cell transplant for chronic granulomatous disease, so the T cells may come from the graft donor. The sample consisted of PBMCs, mostly from graft donor cells, taken 60 days after TCRalphabeta/CD19-depleted stem cell transplant.

The CDR3 here is CSAKLLAGVADTQYF. DNA of the CDR3: TGCAGTGCAAAACTTCTAGCGGGAGTGGCAGATACGCAGTATTTT. The V gene is TRBV20-1, the J gene TRBJ2-3; 10 bases agree with TRBD2. Looked up from germline, CDR1 is DFQATT and CDR2 is SNEGSKA (reference sequence). V was pared by 6 bases and J by 4 bases, with 10 bases of the junction left unmatched. This CDR3 is 15 amino acids long.